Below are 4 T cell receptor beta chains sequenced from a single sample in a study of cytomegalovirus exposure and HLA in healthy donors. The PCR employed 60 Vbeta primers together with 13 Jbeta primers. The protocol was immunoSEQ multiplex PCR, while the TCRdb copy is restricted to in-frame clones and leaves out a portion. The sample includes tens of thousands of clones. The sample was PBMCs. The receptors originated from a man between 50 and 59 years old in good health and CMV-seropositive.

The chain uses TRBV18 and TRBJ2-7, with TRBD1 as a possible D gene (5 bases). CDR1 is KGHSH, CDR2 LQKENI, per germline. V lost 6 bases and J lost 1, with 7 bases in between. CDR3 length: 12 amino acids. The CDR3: CASSDSSYEQYV. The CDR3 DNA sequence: TGTGCCAGCTCCGACAGTTCCTACGAGCAGTACGTC.

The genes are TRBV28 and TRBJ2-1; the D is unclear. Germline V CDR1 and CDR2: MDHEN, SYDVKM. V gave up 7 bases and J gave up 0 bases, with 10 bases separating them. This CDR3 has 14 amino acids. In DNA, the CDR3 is TGTGCCAGCACTAGTGTTAGCTCCTACAATGAGCAGTTCTTC. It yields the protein CASTSVSSYNEQFF.

This CDR3 reads CASSLVPGTVFARRFF. The CDR3 DNA reads TGTGCCAGCAGCTTAGTCCCCGGGACAGTCTTTGCCCGCAGGTTCTTC. This chain connects TRBV7-9 to TRBJ2-1; 7 bases are shared with TRBD1. The CDR3 runs 16 residues. J was trimmed by 15 bases and V by 1 base; bases with no gene match: 18. CDR1 and CDR2 from the germline V gene are SEHNR and FQNEAQ (reference sequence).

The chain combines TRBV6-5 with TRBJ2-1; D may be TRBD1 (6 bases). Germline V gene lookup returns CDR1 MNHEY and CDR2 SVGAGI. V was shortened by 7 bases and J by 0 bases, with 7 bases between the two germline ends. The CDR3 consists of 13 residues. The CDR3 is CASKGVSYNEQFF. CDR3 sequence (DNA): TGTGCCAGCAAGGGGGTCTCCTACAATGAGCAGTTCTTC.